This T cell receptor beta chain was sequenced during a study of PD-L1 blockade in urothelial cancer. Looking at the study overall: Blood analysis was done at 3 weeks (second dose) and 6 weeks after treatment began. Blood samples had a median of approximately 150,000 T cells, just under 85,000 unique TCRs, and clonality 0.08 to 0.09.

Only in-frame clones appear in the TCRdb table, and some are missing; sequencing was by immunoSEQ multiplex PCR. Among about 50,000 clones listed, 75% to 85% were seen once. Time point denoted: pretreatment peripheral blood. The sequence derives from a man between 65 and 80 years old with urothelial cancer. The input for sequencing was PBMCs, taken around atezolizumab (anti-PD-L1) treatment.

CDR3 in DNA: TGTGCCAGCAGTTTCGTTCCTTTCTACGAGCAGTACTTC. Translated: CASSFVPFYEQYF. This chain uses TRBV28 with TRBJ2-7; no definite D call. Trimming removed 3 bases from V and 3 bases from J, with 9 bases in between. Germline V gene lookup returns CDR1 MDHEN and CDR2 SYDVKM. CDR3 length equals 13 residues.